This T cell receptor beta chain was captured in a study of Ad26.COV2.S vaccination and SARS-CoV-2 variants. The treatment is: about 20 received Ad26.COV2.S at low or high dose, single or two shots; 5 received placebo; per-sample allocation not given. The investigators took samples on day 63 after the first vaccine or placebo injection. Trimming left V 8 bases short and J 3 bases short, with 11 bases between. Germline loops: CDR1 MNHEY, CDR2 SMNVEV (reference sequence). This CDR3 is 12 amino acids long. Sequenced by immunoSEQ multiplex PCR; TCRdb stores in-frame clones only, minus some. This table has about 350,000 clones, 80% to 90% appearing once.

The source of this sequence is a person aged 18-60 years who received the Ad26.COV2.S COVID-19 vaccine or a placebo. The gene calls are TRBV27 and TRBJ2-7; weak D call: TRBD1 (6 bases). The sample was peripheral blood, taken in a trial of Ad26.COV2.S vaccine versus placebo. The DNA for the CDR3 is TGTGCCAGCGGACAGCCTCTCTACGAGCAGTACTTC. Translated: CASGQPLYEQYF.